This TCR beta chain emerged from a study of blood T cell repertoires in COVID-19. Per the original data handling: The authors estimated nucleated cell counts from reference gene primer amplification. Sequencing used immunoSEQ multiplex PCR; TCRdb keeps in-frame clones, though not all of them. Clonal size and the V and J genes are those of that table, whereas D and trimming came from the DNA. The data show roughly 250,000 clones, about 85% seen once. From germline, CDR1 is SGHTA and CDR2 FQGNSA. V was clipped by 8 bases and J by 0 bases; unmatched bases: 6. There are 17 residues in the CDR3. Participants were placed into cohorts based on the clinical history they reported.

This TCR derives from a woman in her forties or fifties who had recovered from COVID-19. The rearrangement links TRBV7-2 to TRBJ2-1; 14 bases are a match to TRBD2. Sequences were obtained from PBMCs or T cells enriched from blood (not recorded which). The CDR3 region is CASGLAGGTISYNEQFF. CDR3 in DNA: TGTGCCAGCGGACTAGCGGGAGGCACAATCTCCTACAATGAGCAGTTCTTC.